This T cell receptor (beta chain) was sequenced for a study of blood T cell repertoires in COVID-19. Trimming stripped 8 bases from V and 1 base from J, with 9 bases between. The CDR3 spans 13 residues. The protocol was immunoSEQ multiplex PCR, while the TCRdb copy is restricted to in-frame clones and leaves out a portion. The sample yields tens of thousands of clones, 80% to 90% seen once. The chain recombines TRBV12-3 or TRBV12-4 with TRBJ1-5; tentative D call: TRBD1 (5 bases). This clonotype originated in a man aged 40-50 years with acute or convalescent COVID-19. Sequenced input: peripheral blood. CDR3 sequence reads: CASSRQSNQPQHF. The CDR3 DNA reads as TGTGCCAGCTCAAGACAGAGCAATCAGCCCCAGCATTTT.